Included here is one TCR beta chain sequence, with context. Its antigen remains unidentified. Base qualities are missing; no much larger clone stands one base away. The germline ends are 15 bases apart after V is trimmed by 3 bases and J by 0 bases. Including the terminal cysteine and phenylalanine, the CDR3 comprises 16 residues. The kept DNA is CDR3 alone, 48 bases in frame from the first base. The germline V gene (reference sequence) sets CDR1 to DFQATT and CDR2 to SNEGSKA. This sample was included in a study of intratumoral heterogeneity in liver cancer. Some background on the complete study: Across the full approximately 15-patient cohort, most patients were male and the median age was about 61 years. The full cohort included 70 to 80 multiregional samples from 14 HCC patients, consisting of around 51 tumoral regions and 20 or so adjacent nontumoral regions. To investigate intratumor heterogeneity, the study integrated RNA-seq, DNA sequencing, TCR-seq and SNP array data drawn from multiple regions of hepatocellular carcinoma specimens.

Early-stage hepatocellular carcinoma was present in all patients, and no therapy was administered to any patient before surgical resection. Sampled areas lacked macroscopic evidence of necrosis or hemorrhage. TCR sequencing (ImmunoSeq) was performed on multiple regions from a couple of patients. Frozen resection tissue samples were collected at a distance of at least 1 cm from each other. The N label marked samples taken from nontumoral liver tissue adjacent to the tumor. The DNeasy blood and tissue kit was used to extract genomic DNA from bulk tissue. Beyond this particular receptor, the publication reports: The authors noted a relatively low number of patients and under-sampled tumor-infiltrating lymphocyte representation as limitations.

TCR beta chain CDR3 regions were sequenced from genomic DNA using the immunoSEQ assay. Rearranged VDJ segments were amplified with primers that anneal to V and J segments. Per the original workflow: The ImmunoSeq Analyzer software was used to calculate clonality and richness metrics. Clones with differential abundance between regions were identified with Fisher's exact test combined with a beta-binomial method for additional stringency. The table was pulled from immuneACCESS by TCRdb, which kept in-frame rearrangements only. Such tables lose some clones; where checked, under half of the loss comes from unresolved V genes, and the rest has no known cause. V and J calls and clone size are as listed in that table; D and trimming were resolved from the DNA. The sample table holds 21,000 or so clones, of which 73% were seen once. The ten largest clonotypes hold about 17% of the sample.

This sequence uses TRBV20-1 and TRBJ2-1; TRBD2 could be the D gene, as 5 bases match. Sequencing used tumor-adjacent normal tissue, obtained before any cancer treatment. The receptor's source is a woman aged 70-85 years with hepatocellular carcinoma. The nucleotide sequence reads as follows: TGCAGTGCTAGTTGGGTAGGACTTCGCTCCTACAATGAGCAGTTCTTC. Its product reads: CSASWVGLRSYNEQFF.